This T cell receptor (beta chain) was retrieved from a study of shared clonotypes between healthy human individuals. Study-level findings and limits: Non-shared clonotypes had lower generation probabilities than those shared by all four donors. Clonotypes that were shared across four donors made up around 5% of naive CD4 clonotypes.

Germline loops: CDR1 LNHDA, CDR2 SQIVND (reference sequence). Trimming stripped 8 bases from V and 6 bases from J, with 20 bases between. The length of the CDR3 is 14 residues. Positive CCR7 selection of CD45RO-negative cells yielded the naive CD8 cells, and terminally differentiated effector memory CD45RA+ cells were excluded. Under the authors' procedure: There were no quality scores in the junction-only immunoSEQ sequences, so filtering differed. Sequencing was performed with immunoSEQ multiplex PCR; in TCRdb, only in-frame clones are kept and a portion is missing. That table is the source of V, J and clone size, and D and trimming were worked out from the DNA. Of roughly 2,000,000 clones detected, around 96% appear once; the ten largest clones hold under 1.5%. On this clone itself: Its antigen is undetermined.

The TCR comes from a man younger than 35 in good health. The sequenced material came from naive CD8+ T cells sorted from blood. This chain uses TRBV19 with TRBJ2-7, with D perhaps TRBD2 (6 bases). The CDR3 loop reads CASHPAGYAGEQYF. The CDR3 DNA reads TGTGCCAGTCATCCAGCGGGTTATGCGGGCGAGCAGTACTTC. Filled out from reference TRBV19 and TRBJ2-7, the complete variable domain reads DGGITQSPKYLFRKEGQNVTLSCEQNLNHDAMYWYRQDPGQGLRLIYYSQIVNDFQKGDIAEGYSVSREKKESFPLTVTSAQKNPTAFYLCASHPAGYAGEQYFGPGTRLTVT.